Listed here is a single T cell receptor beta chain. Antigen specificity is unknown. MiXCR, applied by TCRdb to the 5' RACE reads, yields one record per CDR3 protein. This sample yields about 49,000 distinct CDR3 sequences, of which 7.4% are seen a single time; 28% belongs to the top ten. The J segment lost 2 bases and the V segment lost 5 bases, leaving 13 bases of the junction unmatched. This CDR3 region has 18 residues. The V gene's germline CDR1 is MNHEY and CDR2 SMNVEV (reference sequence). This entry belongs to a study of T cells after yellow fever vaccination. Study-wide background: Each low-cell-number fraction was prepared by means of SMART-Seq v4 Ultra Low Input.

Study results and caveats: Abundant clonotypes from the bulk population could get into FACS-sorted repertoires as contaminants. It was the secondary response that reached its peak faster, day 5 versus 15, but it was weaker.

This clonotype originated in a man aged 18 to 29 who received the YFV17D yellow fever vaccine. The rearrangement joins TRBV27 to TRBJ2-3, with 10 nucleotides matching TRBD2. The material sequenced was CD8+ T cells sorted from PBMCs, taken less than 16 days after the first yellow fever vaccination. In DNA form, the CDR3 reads TGTGCCAGCAGTCCCAAAGCGGGGGGGCTTGATAACACAGATACGCAGTATTTT. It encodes CASSPKAGGLDNTDTQYF.